Below are 15 T cell receptor beta chains sequenced from a single sample in a study of blood T cell repertoires in COVID-19. The repertoire was sequenced with immunoSEQ multiplex PCR; TCRdb's copy has only in-frame clones and lacks some. The sample holds about 270,000 clones; 70% to 90% are singletons and the top ten take around 1%. The sequencing sample was made of PBMCs or T cells enriched from blood (not recorded which). These receptors all stem from a woman in her twenties or thirties who had recovered from COVID-19.

The CDR3 here is CASSLGVPTGDCNQPQHF. Here the CDR3 DNA reads TGTGCCAGCAGCTTAGGGGTTCCGACAGGGGATTGCAATCAGCCCCAGCATTTT. The chain has TRBV13 and TRBJ1-5, with 8 bases matching TRBD1. The CDR3 is made up of 18 amino acids. Germline assignment: CDR1 PRHDT and CDR2 FYEKMQ (reference sequence). With V trimmed by 0 bases and J by 2 bases, 9 bases remained unmatched.

This chain's CDR3 is CASSISPSTDTQYF. The CDR3 bases are TGTGCCAGTAGTATTAGTCCTAGCACAGATACGCAGTATTTT. J is TRBJ2-3 and V is TRBV19; no clear D gene. The V end was cut by 3 bases, the J end by 0 bases, with 7 bases between. Germline V gene sequence: CDR1 LNHDA, CDR2 SQIVND (reference sequence). The CDR3 contains 14 residues.

The genes are TRBV20-1 and TRBJ1-2, with TRBD1 identical over 7 bases. The length of the CDR3 is 11 residues. Losses at the gene ends were 6 bases for V and 3 bases for J; bases not matched to a gene: 1. From germline, CDR1 is DFQATT and CDR2 SNEGSKA (reference sequence). The CDR3 is CSAQGDYGYTF. The CDR3 nucleotides read TGCAGTGCCCAGGGGGACTATGGCTACACCTTC.

This clone was picked up one time. The V gene is TRBV6-5, the J gene TRBJ2-7; the match to TRBD2 covers 7 bases. The CDR3 length is 11 residues. The trim removed 6 bases at V and 7 bases at J, leaving 3 bases unmatched. Germline lookup yields CDR1 MNHEY and CDR2 SVGAGI. The CDR3 is CASRGAGEQYF. The CDR3 DNA reads as TGTGCCAGCAGGGGAGCGGGGGAGCAGTACTTC.

There are a few counts of this clone. This sequence joins TRBV4-1 and TRBJ2-1; 10 positions match TRBD1. V shed 4 bases, J shed 5 bases, and the junction held 17 bases outside the gene matches. Per the germline V gene, CDR1 is MGHRA and CDR2 is YSYEKL. The CDR3 is made up of 19 amino acids. CDR3 bases: TGCGCCAGCAGCCCCCTCGTCCCGGGACAGGGGAGGTTAAACAATGAGCAGTTCTTC. This codes for CASSPLVPGQGRLNNEQFF.

This rearrangement joins TRBV19 to TRBJ2-1; 10 bases fit TRBD2. CDR3 length equals 18 residues. Trimming removed 3 bases from V and 9 bases from J; junction bases left unmatched: 17. From germline, CDR1 is LNHDA and CDR2 SQIVND (reference sequence). In nucleotides, the CDR3 is TGTGCCAGTAGTATTCGGTCGAGTCCTAGCGGGAGTGGTGGTGAGCAGTTCTTC. Translated, it gives CASSIRSSPSGSGGEQFF. Based on the CDR3 plus reference TRBV19 and TRBJ2-1, the full variable domain is DGGITQSPKYLFRKEGQNVTLSCEQNLNHDAMYWYRQDPGQGLRLIYYSQIVNDFQKGDIAEGYSVSREKKESFPLTVTSAQKNPTAFYLCASSIRSSPSGSGGEQFFGPGTRLTVL.

This rearrangement joins TRBV7-9 to TRBJ1-2; D uncertain. V was shortened by 1 base and J by 4 bases, with 7 bases between the two germline ends. Germline CDR1 SEHNR, CDR2 FQNEAQ (reference sequence). CDR3 length: 13 amino acids. The CDR3 bases are TGTGCCAGCAGCTTAGACAGCAGCTATGGCTACACCTTC. Protein sequence: CASSLDSSYGYTF.

Only one count was recorded for this clone. V usage is TRBV5-1 and J usage is TRBJ2-7; D may be TRBD2 (5 bases). Deletions cut 4 bases from V and 4 bases from J, with 18 bases between. There are 15 residues in the CDR3. The V gene's germline CDR1 is SGHRS and CDR2 YFSETQ. The CDR3 nucleotides read TGCGCCAGCAGCGCCCGACACGGGATGCGGTACGAGCAGTACTTC. Protein sequence: CASSARHGMRYEQYF. Drawing the rest from reference TRBV5-1 and TRBJ2-7, the complete variable domain is KAGVTQTPRYLIKTRGQQVTLSCSPISGHRSVSWYQQTPGQGLQFLFEYFSETQRNKGNFPGRFSGRQFSNSRSEMNVSTLELGDSALYLCASSARHGMRYEQYFGPGTRLTVT.

The chain carries TRBV25-1 and TRBJ2-3, with D possibly TRBD1 on 6 matching bases. Germline loops: CDR1 MGHDK, CDR2 SYGVNS. The CDR3 has 13 amino acids. V lost 4 bases and J lost 8, with 13 bases in between. CDR3 sequence: CASSVGTYGTQYF. The CDR3 DNA follows: TGTGCCAGCAGTGTGGGGACATATGGTACGCAGTATTTT.

The genes are TRBV11-2 and TRBJ2-2; 11 positions agree with TRBD2. The V and J ends lost 4 bases and 2 bases, in that order; junction bases with no gene match: 6. This CDR3 is 17 amino acids long. Germline assignment: CDR1 SGHAT and CDR2 FQNNGV. The CDR3 nucleotides read TGTGCCAGCAGCTCGCGGACTAGCGGGCCAAACACCGGGGAGCTGTTTTTT. Its protein product is CASSSRTSGPNTGELFF.

The V call is TRBV27, the J call TRBJ1-5; 10 bases align to TRBD1. Germline assignment: CDR1 MNHEY and CDR2 SMNVEV (reference sequence). V dropped 6 bases and J dropped 4; count of bases not matched to a gene: 9. The CDR3 is made up of 16 amino acids. CDR3 coding DNA: TGTGCCAGCAGACCACTGGGACAGGGGACTAATCAGCCCCAGCATTTT. Residues: CASRPLGQGTNQPQHF.

V gene TRBV27 combines with J gene TRBJ1-4; the D gene is possibly TRBD1 (5 bases). The germline V gene encodes CDR1 MNHEY and CDR2 SMNVEV (reference sequence). Trimming cost V 5 bases and J 1 base, with 11 bases left between them. This CDR3 has 15 amino acids. The CDR3 loop is CASSLRQLTNEKLFF. The CDR3 DNA is TGTGCCAGCAGTCTACGACAGTTAACTAATGAAAAACTGTTTTTT.

The chain recombines TRBV28 with TRBJ1-6; 8 nucleotides line up with TRBD1. Germline CDR1 reads MDHEN; CDR2 reads SYDVKM. V trimming: 3 bases; J trimming: 0 bases; junction bases outside the gene matches: 10. The CDR3 runs to 19 residues. Here the CDR3 reads CASSFNSDRADSYNSPLHF. The CDR3 coding sequence is TGTGCCAGCAGTTTTAACTCGGACAGGGCGGACTCCTATAATTCACCCCTCCACTTT.

The chain links TRBV27 to TRBJ1-1; the match to TRBD1 covers 8 bases. V shed 5 bases and J 7 bases; nucleotides not matched to a gene: 3. The germline V gene has CDR1 MNHEY and CDR2 SMNVEV (reference sequence). The CDR3 sequence is 12 residues long. The CDR3: CASSPGQDEAFF. DNA of the CDR3: TGTGCCAGCAGTCCGGGACAGGATGAAGCTTTCTTT.

The V and J genes are TRBV29-1 and TRBJ1-2, with 7 positions matching TRBD1. The junction had 1 base not matched to a gene; V was cut back by 1 base and J by 8 bases. Germline-derived CDR1 and CDR2 are SQVTM and ANQGSEA. The CDR3 consists of 11 residues. CDR3 sequence (DNA): TGCAGCGTTGAAGCAGGGGGGGGCTACACCTTC. It encodes CSVEAGGGYTF.